This T cell receptor beta chain was profiled in a study of T cell responses to AZD1222 COVID-19 vaccine. The germline V gene has CDR1 SEHNR and CDR2 FQNEAQ (reference sequence). CDR3 length equals 13 residues. Trimming removed 2 bases from V and 4 bases from J, with 7 bases in between. TCRdb's copy holds only in-frame clones and misses some; the assay was immunoSEQ multiplex PCR. The sample shows about 120,000 clones, about 90% of them seen only once. This clone was recorded once. As yet, its antigen is unknown. Study-wide points: Targets within unmutated variant regions were reportedly found for nearly half of spike-specific TCRs. Only a handful of people who got AZD1222 tested seropositive at baseline. The study found Spike-specific TCR breadth and depth rose after two AZD1222 doses. Donors skewed white British and female; clonal diversity was possibly underestimated.

The TCR sequence derives from an adult in good health. This sample comprised peripheral blood, obtained on day 0 of AZD1222 vaccination. The chain joins TRBV7-9 to TRBJ2-3, with D hard to call. CDR3 nucleotides: TGTGCCAGCAGCTTAAATGTAGCAGATACGCAGTATTTT. It codes for CASSLNVADTQYF.